This T cell receptor beta chain was identified during a study of radiotherapy plus CTLA-4 blockade in lung cancer. About the research overall: Overall, roughly 17% of patients showed an objective response, while roughly 28% attained disease control. Study-wide points: Reportedly, early blood T cell clone dynamics best predicted response, with interferon-beta. Tumor-derived TCR clones expanded in blood after radiotherapy plus ipilimumab.

Produced via immunoSEQ multiplex PCR; TCRdb's table is partial and in-frame only. This table has more than 40,000 clones, more than 70% appearing once. Notes on this clone: What it binds is unknown.

The CDR3 covers 13 residues. Germline V gives CDR1 MNHNS, CDR2 SASEGT. The V gene lost 6 bases and the J gene lost 2 bases, with 10 bases spanning the gap. Here the sequenced sample was peripheral blood, taken from a patient treated with radiotherapy plus ipilimumab. The origin of this receptor is a human donor with non-small cell lung cancer whose response to radiotherapy plus ipilimumab could not be evaluated. This chain connects TRBV6-1 to TRBJ1-2; tentatively, D is TRBD1 (6 bases). The DNA of the CDR3 is TGTGCCAGCAGGCCTGACAGGAACTATGGCTACACCTTC. It yields the protein CASRPDRNYGYTF.